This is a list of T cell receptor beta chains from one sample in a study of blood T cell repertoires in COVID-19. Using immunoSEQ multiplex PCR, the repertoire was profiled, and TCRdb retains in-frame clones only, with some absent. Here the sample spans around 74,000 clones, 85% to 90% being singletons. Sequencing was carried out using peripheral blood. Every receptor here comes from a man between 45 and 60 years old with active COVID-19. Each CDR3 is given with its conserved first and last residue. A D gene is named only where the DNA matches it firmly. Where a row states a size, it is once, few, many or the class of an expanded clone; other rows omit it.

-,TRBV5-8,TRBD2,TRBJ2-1,CASSLRGRVSNEQFF,TGTGCCAGCAGCTTAAGAGGGAGGGTCAGCAATGAGCAGTTCTTC
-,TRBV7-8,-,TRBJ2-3,CASSRGGTDTQYF,TGTGCCAGCAGCCGAGGAGGGACAGATACGCAGTATTTT
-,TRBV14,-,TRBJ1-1,CASSAGGTEAFF,TGTGCCAGCAGCGCTGGGGGGACTGAAGCTTTCTTT
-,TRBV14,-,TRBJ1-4,CASSRRRGATNEKLFF,TGTGCCAGCAGCCGCCGGCGGGGCGCAACTAATGAAAAACTGTTTTTT
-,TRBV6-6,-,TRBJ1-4,CASSYSRELFF,TGTGCCAGCAGTTACTCGAGGGAACTGTTTTTT
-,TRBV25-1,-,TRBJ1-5,CASSESGTQGNQPQHF,TGTGCCAGCAGTGAATCCGGGACACAAGGCAATCAGCCCCAGCATTTT
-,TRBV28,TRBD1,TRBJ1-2,CASSLGGQGAKGYTF,TGTGCCAGCAGTTTGGGGGGACAGGGGGCGAAAGGCTACACCTTC
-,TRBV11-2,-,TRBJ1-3,CASSAITDSGNTIYF,TGTGCCAGCAGCGCGATCACAGACTCTGGAAACACCATATATTTT
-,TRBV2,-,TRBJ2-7,CASSERAGPTYEQYF,TGTGCCAGCAGTGAACGGGCGGGGCCCACCTACGAGCAGTACTTC
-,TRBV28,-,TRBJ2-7,CASSLSTGFQSYEQYF,TGTGCCAGCAGTTTGAGTACGGGGTTCCAATCCTACGAGCAGTACTTC
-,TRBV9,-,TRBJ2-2,CASSVGLNGELFF,TGTGCCAGCAGCGTCGGACTCAACGGGGAGCTGTTTTTT
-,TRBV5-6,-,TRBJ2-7,CASSLGGHEQYF,TGTGCCAGCAGCCTGGGTGGCCACGAGCAGTACTTC
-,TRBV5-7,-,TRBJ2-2,CASSERTAGELFF,TGTGCCAGCAGCGAAAGGACAGCAGGGGAGCTGTTTTTT
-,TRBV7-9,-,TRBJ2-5,CASSFSGAQYF,TGTGCCAGCAGCTTTTCAGGGGCCCAGTACTTC
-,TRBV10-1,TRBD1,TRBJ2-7,CASSDILPGTASSYEQYF,TGCGCCAGCAGTGACATACTTCCCGGGACAGCAAGCTCCTACGAGCAGTACTTC
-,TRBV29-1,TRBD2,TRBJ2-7,CSVAMGAGPYEQYF,TGCAGCGTAGCCATGGGAGCGGGACCCTACGAGCAGTACTTC
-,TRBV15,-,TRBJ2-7,CATSVESSYEQYF,TGTGCCACCAGCGTTGAGAGCTCCTACGAGCAGTACTTC
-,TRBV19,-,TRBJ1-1,CASSIGQRNTEAFF,TGTGCCAGTAGTATAGGACAAAGGAACACTGAAGCTTTCTTT
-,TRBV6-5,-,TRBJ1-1,CASSYRGFGGRAFF,TGTGCCAGCAGTTACCGAGGGTTCGGGGGAAGAGCTTTCTTT
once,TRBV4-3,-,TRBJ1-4,CASSPNGQFNEKLFF,TGCGCCAGCAGCCCTAATGGACAGTTTAATGAAAAACTGTTTTTT
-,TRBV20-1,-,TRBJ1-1,CSHRTNTEAFF,TGCAGCCACCGTACAAACACTGAAGCTTTCTTT
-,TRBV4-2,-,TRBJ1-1,CASSQGQGRDTEAFF,TGTGCCAGCAGCCAAGGGCAGGGAAGGGACACTGAAGCTTTCTTT
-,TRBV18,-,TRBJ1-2,CASSDYVQGGYGYTF,TGTGCCAGCTCAGACTATGTACAGGGTGGCTATGGCTACACCTTC
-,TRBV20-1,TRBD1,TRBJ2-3,CSASVQGAQRTQYF,TGCAGTGCTAGTGTCCAGGGGGCGCAGCGTACGCAGTATTTT
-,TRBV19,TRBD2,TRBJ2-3,CASSRSPTSGAPTDTQYF,TGTGCCAGTAGCCGATCCCCGACTAGCGGGGCACCCACAGATACGCAGTATTTT
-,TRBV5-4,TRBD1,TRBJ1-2,CASSWDRWTGGYTF,TGTGCCAGCAGCTGGGACAGGTGGACAGGAGGCTACACCTTC
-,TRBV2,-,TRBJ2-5,CASSLVGLETQYF,TGTGCCAGCAGCTTGGTGGGGCTAGAGACCCAGTACTTC
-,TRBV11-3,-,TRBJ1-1,CASSSQGEATEAFF,TGTGCCAGCAGCTCGCAGGGTGAGGCCACTGAAGCTTTCTTT
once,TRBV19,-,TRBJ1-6,CASTGPAGNSPLHF,TGTGCCAGTACCGGCCCGGCGGGGAATTCACCCCTCCACTTT
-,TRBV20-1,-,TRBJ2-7,CSASGEKGQYF,TGCAGTGCTAGCGGGGAGAAGGGACAGTACTTC